Listed here is a single T cell receptor beta chain. Its antigen is unidentified. This specimen belongs to a study of cytomegalovirus exposure and HLA in healthy donors. The study's findings and limits: Altogether, some 160 TCR beta chains were recorded as cytomegalovirus-associated.

The study sampled nominally healthy donors, though unrecorded immune exposures were likely. There are 15 residues in the CDR3. Per germline, CDR1 SGHVS and CDR2 FQNEAQ. Trimming at V came to 5 bases and at J to 5 bases, leaving 5 bases not matched to a gene. The PCR employed 60 Vbeta primers together with 13 Jbeta primers. The authors' processing: As a later analysis found, there were approximately 80 million unique TCR beta chains, of which roughly 11 million were shared. Clones were read by immunoSEQ multiplex PCR, and TCRdb kept only the in-frame ones, dropping some. That table supplies the V and J calls and clone size; D and trimming were determined from the DNA. Of about 160,000 clones in the sample, approximately 80% are singletons; the top ten hold 0.77%.

Sequencing used PBMCs. The TCR sequence derives from a woman under 30 in good health and CMV-seronegative. The chain is built from TRBV7-8 and TRBJ2-1, with 11 bases aligning to TRBD2. The CDR3 region is CASSLGTSGHNEQFF. CDR3 coding DNA: TGTGCCAGCAGCCTAGGGACTAGCGGCCACAATGAGCAGTTCTTC. The full variable domain, completed using reference TRBV7-8 and TRBJ2-1, is GAGVSQSPRYKVAKRGQDVALRCDPISGHVSLFWYQQALGQGPEFLTYFQNEAQLDKSGLPSDRFFAERPEGSVSTLKIQRTQQEDSAVYLCASSLGTSGHNEQFFGPGTRLTVL.